The next 20 T cell receptor beta chains were all read from a single sample in a study of siplizumab effects on memory and regulatory T cells. Data came from immunoSEQ multiplex PCR; TCRdb stores just in-frame clones and leaves some out. In the table there are tens of thousands of clones, 85% to 95% of which are singletons. The sample was non-Treg CD4+ T cells sorted from blood. The receptors were gathered from a human donor in good health.

This chain links TRBV16 with TRBJ2-7; D is unresolved. V gave up 2 bases and J gave up 5 bases, with 13 bases separating them. Germline loops: CDR1 KGHSY, CDR2 FQNENV. The CDR3 totals 14 residues. CDR3 DNA sequence: TGTGCCAGCAGCCAACACATTCCAGTCGACGAGCAGTACTTC. As protein: CASSQHIPVDEQYF. Looking up the rest from reference TRBV16 and TRBJ2-7 gives the full variable domain: GEEVAQTPKHLVRGEGQKAKLYCAPIKGHSYVFWYQQVLKNEFKFLISFQNENVFDETGMPKERFSAKCLPNSPCSLEIQATKLEDSAVYFCASSQHIPVDEQYFGPGTRLTVT.

This chain links TRBV6-5 with TRBJ1-4, with D perhaps matching TRBD1 (5 bases). Trimming shortened V by 5 bases and J by 0 bases, and 10 bases separated the two germline ends. Germline CDR1 and CDR2: MNHEY and SVGAGI. The CDR3 runs to 15 residues. CDR3 DNA: TGTGCCAGCAGTCTACAGGAAGCAACTAATGAAAAACTGTTTTTT. It is translated as CASSLQEATNEKLFF.

The chain links TRBV5-4 to TRBJ1-1; 11 positions match TRBD1. Germline values: CDR1 SGHNT, CDR2 YYREEE (reference sequence). The CDR3 covers 16 residues. V lost 0 bases and J lost 5; bases outside the gene matches: 6. CDR3: CASSLGTGGRGTEAFF. CDR3 DNA sequence: TGTGCCAGCAGCTTGGGGACAGGGGGCCGGGGGACTGAAGCTTTCTTT.

The V and J genes are TRBV11-2 and TRBJ2-4, with 10 bases identical to TRBD2. Germline V CDR1 and CDR2: SGHAT, FQNNGV. Unmatched junction bases numbered 6, after V lost 5 bases and J lost 8 bases. This CDR3 spans 14 amino acids. This chain's CDR3 is CASSVIAGGYIQYF. The CDR3 DNA reads as TGTGCCAGCAGCGTGATAGCGGGAGGATACATTCAGTACTTC.

The chain has TRBV29-1 and TRBJ2-1; 7 bases line up with TRBD1. CDR3 length equals 14 residues. Trimming took 6 bases from V and 4 from J; bases not matched to a gene: 9. Germline values: CDR1 SQVTM, CDR2 ANQGSEA. CDR3 nucleotides: TGCAGCGTCGTAACCGGGACAGTTTACAATGAGCAGTTCTTC. Its protein is CSVVTGTVYNEQFF.

V gene TRBV19 combines with J gene TRBJ2-7; TRBD1 matches at 8 bases. CDR1 and CDR2 from the germline V gene are LNHDA and SQIVND (reference sequence). The CDR3 has 14 residues. Unmatched junction bases numbered 7, after V lost 7 bases and J lost 2 bases. The CDR3 is CASKTRTGTYEQYF. The CDR3 DNA sequence: TGTGCCAGTAAAACGAGGACAGGGACCTACGAGCAGTACTTC.

The chain carries TRBV7-9 and TRBJ2-5; D may be TRBD1 or TRBD2 (5 bases each). Deletions cut 1 base from V and 5 bases from J, with 17 bases between. The germline CDR1 and CDR2 sequences are SEHNR and FQNEAQ (reference sequence). The CDR3 loop spans 16 amino acids. CDR3: CASSLVIGAGRETQYF. The CDR3 DNA reads TGTGCCAGCAGCTTAGTAATCGGGGCAGGGCGGGAGACCCAGTACTTC.

This chain links TRBV30 with TRBJ1-1, with 8 nucleotides matching TRBD1. After removal of 3 bases from V and 7 bases from J, the junction contained 4 bases not matched to a gene. The germline V gene has CDR1 GTSNPN and CDR2 SVGIG (reference sequence). There are 12 residues in the CDR3. In DNA form, the CDR3 reads TGTGCCTGGAGCCAGGGGGCCTTTGAAGCTTTCTTT. Protein product: CAWSQGAFEAFF. Looking up the rest from reference TRBV30 and TRBJ1-1 gives the full variable domain: SQTIHQWPATLVQPVGSPLSLECTVEGTSNPNLYWYRQAAGRGLQLLFYSVGIGQISSEVPQNLSASRPQDRQFILSSKKLLLSDSGFYLCAWSQGAFEAFFGQGTRLTVV.

The chain combines TRBV5-4 with TRBJ1-1; unclear D gene. The V end was cut by 0 bases, the J end by 5 bases, with 11 bases between. The CDR3 length is 14 residues. CDR1 and CDR2 (germline): SGHNT, YYREEE (reference sequence). The CDR3 here is CASSLGRGLTEAFF. CDR3 DNA sequence: TGTGCCAGCAGCTTGGGGCGAGGGCTGACTGAAGCTTTCTTT.

The rearrangement uses TRBV15 and TRBJ1-2; 7 bases agree with TRBD1. CDR1 LNHNV and CDR2 YYDKDF come from the germline V gene (reference sequence). J was trimmed by 7 bases and V by 4 bases; bases with no gene match: 12. There are 15 residues in the CDR3. This CDR3 reads CATSIHRGEGLGYTF. The CDR3 region has the DNA TGTGCCACCAGCATCCACAGGGGAGAGGGGCTTGGCTACACCTTC.

The chain has TRBV12-5 and TRBJ1-4, with unresolved D. Germline loops: CDR1 LGHNT, CDR2 FRNRAP. The CDR3 contains 15 residues. V lost 3 bases to trimming and J lost 8 bases, with 16 bases between them. CDR3 bases: TGTGCTAGTGGTTTTAGCTTAGGCCCCTGGGAAAAACTGTTTTTT. Translation: CASGFSLGPWEKLFF. The full variable domain, completed using reference TRBV12-5 and TRBJ1-4, is DARVTQTPRHKVTEMGQEVTMRCQPILGHNTVFWYRQTMMQGLELLAYFRNRAPLDDSGMPKDRFSAEMPDATLATLKIQPSEPRDSAVYFCASGFSLGPWEKLFFGSGTQLSVL.

CDR3 amino acids: CAIRINFNQPQHF. The CDR3 DNA sequence: TGTGCCATCAGAATTAACTTCAATCAGCCCCAGCATTTT. This chain connects TRBV10-3 to TRBJ1-5, with D unclear. V was clipped by 6 bases and J by 3 bases, with 9 bases between them. The CDR3 runs to 13 residues. Germline CDR1 is ENHRY and CDR2 is SYGVKD.

The chain links TRBV30 to TRBJ2-6; 7 bases are shared with TRBD1. V was clipped by 0 bases and J by 1 base; unmatched bases: 6. The CDR3 has 17 residues. Germline CDR1 GTSNPN, CDR2 SVGIG (reference sequence). This CDR3 is CAWSVQGTGSGANVLTF. In DNA, the CDR3 is TGTGCCTGGAGTGTACAGGGGACGGGGTCTGGGGCCAACGTCCTGACTTTC.

The rearrangement uses TRBV5-1 and TRBJ2-7; 15 nucleotides align to TRBD2. From germline, CDR1 is SGHRS and CDR2 YFSETQ. The CDR3 length is 17 residues. The junction had 8 bases not matched to a gene; V was cut back by 5 bases and J by 2 bases. The CDR3 spells CASRPGLAGGIPYEQYF. The CDR3 coding sequence is TGCGCCAGCAGGCCGGGACTAGCGGGGGGAATCCCCTACGAGCAGTACTTC.

This CDR3 is CASSSYQRGWEQYF. Written as DNA, the CDR3 is TGTGCCAGCAGCTCATATCAGCGGGGCTGGGAGCAGTACTTC. The rearrangement links TRBV4-2 to TRBJ2-7, with TRBD2 matching over 7 bases. Germline V gene sequence: CDR1 LGHNA, CDR2 YNFKEQ. V gave up 5 bases and J gave up 7 bases; unmatched junction bases: 11. This CDR3 is 14 amino acids long.

CDR3 sequence reads: CASRPHRGPYEQYF. The CDR3 DNA reads TGTGCAAGTCGTCCCCACAGGGGGCCCTACGAGCAGTACTTC. The rearrangement joins TRBV12-2 to TRBJ2-7; TRBD1, the table's D call, was not compared with the DNA. TRBV12-2 is given as a pseudogene. CDR3 length: 14 residues.

The rearrangement joins TRBV5-1 to TRBJ2-1; D is unclear. The germline V gene has CDR1 SGHRS and CDR2 YFSETQ. Trimming took off 0 bases at V and 2 bases at J, with 6 bases between the two ends. There are 14 residues in the CDR3. In DNA, the CDR3 is TGCGCCAGCAGCTTGGGTAGTACCTACAATGAGCAGTTCTTC. Its protein product is CASSLGSTYNEQFF. Together with reference TRBV5-1 and TRBJ2-1, the CDR3 gives the full variable domain: KAGVTQTPRYLIKTRGQQVTLSCSPISGHRSVSWYQQTPGQGLQFLFEYFSETQRNKGNFPGRFSGRQFSNSRSEMNVSTLELGDSALYLCASSLGSTYNEQFFGPGTRLTVL.

The genes are TRBV6-5 and TRBJ2-2; 7 bases align to TRBD1. V dropped 6 bases and J dropped 5; count of bases not matched to a gene: 9. Germline CDR1 MNHEY, CDR2 SVGAGI. This CDR3 contains 15 residues. The DNA of the CDR3 is TGTGCCAGCAGCGTACAAGGGACAGTAACCGGGGAGCTGTTTTTT. It yields the protein CASSVQGTVTGELFF.

V gene TRBV5-6 combines with J gene TRBJ1-3, with D hard to call. Germline CDR1 reads SGHDT; CDR2 reads YYEEEE. This CDR3 is 15 amino acids long. Between the trimmed V and J ends, which lost 2 bases and 0 bases, there was a span of 9 bases. The CDR3 DNA follows: TGTGCCAGCAGCTTAATCGTTAGCTCTGGAAACACCATATATTTT. Amino acid sequence: CASSLIVSSGNTIYF.

The chain links TRBV9 to TRBJ2-1; D might be TRBD2 (6 bases). V dropped 0 bases and J dropped 0 bases, with 10 bases sitting between them. The CDR3 loop spans 16 amino acids. Germline V lookup: CDR1 SGDLS, CDR2 YYNGEE. The CDR3 DNA sequence: TGTGCCAGCAGCGTAGGAGGGAGGAGCTCCTACAATGAGCAGTTCTTC. It yields the protein CASSVGGRSSYNEQFF.